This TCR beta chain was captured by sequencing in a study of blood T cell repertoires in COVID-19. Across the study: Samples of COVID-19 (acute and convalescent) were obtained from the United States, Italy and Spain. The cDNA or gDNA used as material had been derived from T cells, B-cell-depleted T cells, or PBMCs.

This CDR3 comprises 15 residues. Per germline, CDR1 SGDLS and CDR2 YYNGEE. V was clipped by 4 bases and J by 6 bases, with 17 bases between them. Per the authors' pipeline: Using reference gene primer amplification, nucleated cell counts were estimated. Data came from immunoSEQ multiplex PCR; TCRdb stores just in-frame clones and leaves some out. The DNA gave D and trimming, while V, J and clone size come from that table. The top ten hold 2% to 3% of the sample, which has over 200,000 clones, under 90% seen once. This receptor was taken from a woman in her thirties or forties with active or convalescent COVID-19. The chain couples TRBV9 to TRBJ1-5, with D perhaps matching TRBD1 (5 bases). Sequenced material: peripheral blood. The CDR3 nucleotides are TGTGCCAGCAGCTTGGACCTTGGGGCCGGTCAGCCCCAGCATTTT. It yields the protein CASSLDLGAGQPQHF.